Each of the 15 T cell receptor beta chains below was sequenced from the same sample in a study of T cell responses to AZD1222 COVID-19 vaccine. Generated by immunoSEQ multiplex PCR, the TCRdb table keeps only in-frame clones and is missing some. The table has roughly 180,000 clones, just over 85% seen once. This material consisted of peripheral blood, taken on day 0 of AZD1222 vaccination. These receptors were collected from an adult in good health.

This chain links TRBV10-3 with TRBJ1-2, with D perhaps matching TRBD1 (6 bases). Trimming took 2 bases from V and 4 from J, leaving 8 bases between them. From germline, CDR1 is ENHRY and CDR2 SYGVKD. The length of the CDR3 is 13 residues. This CDR3 reads CAISETGLYGYTF. The CDR3 DNA reads as TGTGCCATCAGTGAGACAGGGCTCTATGGCTACACCTTC.

The chain joins TRBV29-1 to TRBJ1-5; D not resolved. CDR3 length equals 14 residues. Trimming took 8 bases from V and 4 from J, leaving 18 bases between them. Germline V CDR1 and CDR2: SQVTM, ANQGSEA. The CDR3 DNA reads TGCAGCCCTCCGGATGCGGTATGGAATCAGCCCCAGCATTTT. This encodes CSPPDAVWNQPQHF.

The chain couples TRBV14 to TRBJ2-1; no clear D gene. The V gene's germline CDR1 is SGHDN and CDR2 FVKESK. This CDR3 region has 16 residues. Trimming took off 6 bases at V and 0 bases at J, with 15 bases between the two ends. The CDR3, as DNA: TGTGCCAGCAGTGAACGAAAGACGAGCTCCTACAATGAGCAGTTCTTC. This gives the protein CASSERKTSSYNEQFF.

V gene TRBV18 combines with J gene TRBJ2-5, with 12 bases lining up with TRBD2. The CDR3 is 16 amino acids. Trimming at V came to 5 bases and at J to 4 bases, leaving 8 bases not matched to a gene. CDR1 KGHSH and CDR2 LQKENI come from the germline V gene. The CDR3 bases are TGTGCCAGCTCAAGGACTAGCGGGGTCTGGGGAGAGACCCAGTACTTC. This translates into CASSRTSGVWGETQYF.

V is TRBV3-1 (or the pseudogene TRBV3-2) and J is TRBJ1-3; 10 bases are shared with TRBD1. Germline trimming cut 4 bases from V and 3 bases from J; bases unmatched to any gene: 6. The CDR3 covers 16 residues. Germline CDR1 and CDR2: LGHDT and YNNKEL (reference sequence). As DNA, the CDR3 is TGTGCCAGCAGCCCCCGGGACAGGGGAGGTGGAAACACCATATATTTT. This gives the protein CASSPRDRGGGNTIYF.

This clone showed up just once. The chain uses TRBV7-9 and TRBJ2-6; D possibly corresponds to TRBD1 (5 bases). Deletions cut 0 bases from V and 2 bases from J, with 17 bases between. The germline gives CDR1 SEHNR, CDR2 FQNEAQ (reference sequence). The CDR3 runs 19 residues. CDR3 coding DNA: TGTGCCAGCAGCTTAGCTGCAGGGATAAACCCTACTGGGGCCAACGTCCTGACTTTC. This sequence encodes CASSLAAGINPTGANVLTF.

J is TRBJ1-6 and V is TRBV3-1 (or the pseudogene TRBV3-2); weak D call: TRBD1 (6 bases). Trimming took 4 bases from V and 0 from J, leaving 16 bases between them. The CDR3 is made up of 18 amino acids. Germline CDR1 is LGHDT and CDR2 is YNNKEL (reference sequence). CDR3 in DNA: TGTGCCAGCAGCCTTACCCGGGGGGGCAGCTCCTATAATTCACCCCTCCACTTT. This translates into CASSLTRGGSSYNSPLHF.

This chain joins TRBV7-9 and TRBJ1-1, with 9 bases lining up with TRBD1. The CDR3 sequence is 15 residues long. With V trimmed by 6 bases and J by 4 bases, 9 bases remained unmatched. Germline-derived CDR1 and CDR2 are SEHNR and FQNEAQ (reference sequence). CDR3 bases: TGTGCCAGCAGGTCCGGACAGGGGAGGAGCACTGAAGCTTTCTTT. This encodes CASRSGQGRSTEAFF.

The V gene is TRBV4-2, the J gene TRBJ2-7; 9 bases agree with TRBD1. The germline CDR1 and CDR2 sequences are LGHNA and YNFKEQ. The CDR3 is made up of 14 amino acids. V trimming: 4 bases; J trimming: 3 bases; junction bases outside the gene matches: 4. The CDR3 DNA reads TGTGCCAGCAGCCCGGGACAGGGCGTCTACGAGCAGTACTTC. It is translated as CASSPGQGVYEQYF.

The chain combines TRBV30 with TRBJ1-6, with D unresolved. Germline loops: CDR1 GTSNPN, CDR2 SVGIG (reference sequence). V lost 0 bases and J 8 bases, leaving 8 bases between the germline ends. This CDR3 spans 13 amino acids. This CDR3 is CAWSVPGDSPLHF. The CDR3 nucleotides are TGTGCCTGGAGTGTACCGGGAGATTCACCCCTCCACTTT.

V and J are TRBV12-5 and TRBJ2-5; D is undetermined. This CDR3 region has 14 residues. Germline V gene lookup returns CDR1 LGHNT and CDR2 FRNRAP. Trimming removed 1 base at V and 0 bases at J, with 6 bases between. CDR3 region: CASGLGRYQETQYF. CDR3 coding DNA: TGTGCTAGTGGTTTGGGAAGGTACCAAGAGACCCAGTACTTC.

The V gene is TRBV24-1, the J gene TRBJ1-5, with D perhaps TRBD1 (6 bases). Deletions cut 9 bases from V and 3 bases from J, with 20 bases between. Per the germline V gene, CDR1 is KGHDR and CDR2 is SFDVKD. The CDR3 totals 16 residues. The CDR3 region is CATAAADRGVNQPQHF. Here the CDR3 DNA reads TGTGCCACCGCCGCGGCGGACAGAGGGGTCAATCAGCCCCAGCATTTT.

The chain has TRBV4-1 and TRBJ2-7; 7 positions agree with TRBD2. J lost 4 bases, V lost 4 bases, and 16 bases had no gene match. Germline CDR1 reads MGHRA; CDR2 reads YSYEKL. CDR3 length equals 17 residues. This CDR3 is CASSRGSSSGESYEQYF. The DNA for the CDR3 is TGCGCCAGCAGCCGGGGGAGTTCTAGCGGAGAGAGTTACGAGCAGTACTTC.

V is TRBV5-8 and J is TRBJ1-2; tentative D call: TRBD1 (5 bases). The CDR3 length is 14 residues. Germline V gene data show CDR1 as SGHTS and CDR2 as YDEGEE. V gave up 1 base and J gave up 4 bases, with 11 bases separating them. DNA of the CDR3: TGTGCCAGCAGCTTGCGGGGCTTGGGCTATGGCTACACCTTC. Its protein product is CASSLRGLGYGYTF. Based on the CDR3 plus reference TRBV5-8 and TRBJ1-2, the full variable domain is EAGVTQSPTHLIKTRGQQATLRCSPISGHTSVYWYQQALGLGLQFLLWYDEGEERNRGNFPPRFSGRQFPNYSSELNVNALELEDSALYLCASSLRGLGYGYTFGSGTRLTVV.

A single count supports this clone. J is TRBJ1-1 and V is TRBV11-2, with D maybe TRBD1 (6 bases). Germline V gene lookup returns CDR1 SGHAT and CDR2 FQNNGV. CDR3 length: 14 residues. V gave up 5 bases and J gave up 0 bases, with 10 bases separating them. The CDR3 loop reads CASSRGQLNTEAFF. As DNA, the CDR3 is TGTGCCAGCAGCCGCGGACAGCTGAACACTGAAGCTTTCTTT.